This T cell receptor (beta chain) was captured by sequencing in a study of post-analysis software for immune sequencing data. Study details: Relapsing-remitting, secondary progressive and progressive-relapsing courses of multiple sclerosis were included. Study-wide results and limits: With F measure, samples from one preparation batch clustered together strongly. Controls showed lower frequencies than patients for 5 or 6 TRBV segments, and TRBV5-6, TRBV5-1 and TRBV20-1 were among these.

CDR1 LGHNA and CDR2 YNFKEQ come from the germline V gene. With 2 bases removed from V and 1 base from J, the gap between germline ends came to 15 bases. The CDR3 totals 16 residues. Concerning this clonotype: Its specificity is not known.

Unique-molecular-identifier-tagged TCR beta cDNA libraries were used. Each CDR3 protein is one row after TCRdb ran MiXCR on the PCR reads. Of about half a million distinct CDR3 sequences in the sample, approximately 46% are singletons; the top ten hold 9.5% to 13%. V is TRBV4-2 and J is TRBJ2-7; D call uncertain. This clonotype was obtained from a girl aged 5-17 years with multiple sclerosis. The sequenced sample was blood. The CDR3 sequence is CASSQPQKLESYEQYF. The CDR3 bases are TGTGCCAGCAGCCAACCACAGAAGTTAGAGTCCTACGAGCAGTACTTC.